This TCR beta chain came from a study of graft-versus-host responses after intestinal transplantation. Study-wide background: Recipients had multivisceral, liver-intestinal, or isolated intestinal transplants. Induction using anti-thymocyte globulin, followed by tacrolimus and steroids for 2 to 4 years, was given to all recipients.

General study results and limits: GvH clones were identified in recipient marrow, with some first appearing in ileum or blood.

Repertoires were generated with immunoSEQ multiplex PCR, while TCRdb's copy carries only in-frame clones and drops some. The sample lists 62,000 or so clones, roughly nine tenths occurring once. Worth noting for this clone: Its antigen remains unidentified.

The origin of this receptor is a human donor who was the organ donor for an intestinal transplant. The sequenced sample was unstimulated CD8+ T cells sorted from spleen or lymph node cells, obtained before transplant.

CDR3 amino acids: CSVGGTSGRSYNEQFF. CDR3 nucleotide sequence: TGCAGCGTTGGGGGTACTAGCGGGAGATCCTACAATGAGCAGTTCTTC. V gene TRBV29-1 combines with J gene TRBJ2-1, with TRBD2 identical over 11 bases. Germline values: CDR1 SQVTM, CDR2 ANQGSEA. The V and J ends lost 4 bases and 1 base, in that order; junction bases with no gene match: 6. The CDR3 length is 16 residues.